The entry below gives a single T cell receptor beta chain sequence along with its context. With 60 Vbeta and 13 Jbeta primers, the PCR was carried out. Profiled with immunoSEQ multiplex PCR; TCRdb holds only in-frame clones, not every one. The profile shows 150,000 or so clones, roughly three quarters of them singletons. This sample is part of a study of cytomegalovirus exposure and HLA in healthy donors. V was cut by 2 bases and J by 8 bases, with 16 bases left in between. The germline CDR1 and CDR2 sequences are GTSNPN and SVGIG (reference sequence). CDR3 size: 13 residues. The rearrangement uses TRBV30 and TRBJ2-7; possibly TRBD2 for D (5 bases). This sequence originates from a male donor in good health and CMV-seronegative. The specimen was PBMCs. This CDR3 reads CAWSSPRENKQYF. The DNA of the CDR3 is TGTGCCTGGAGTTCCCCGAGGGAGAACAAGCAGTACTTC.